These 12 T cell receptor beta chains were all obtained from the same sample, sequenced in a study of blood T cells in healthy people across ages (dated by TCRdb to between 2015 and 2017). The library was produced with 5' RACE. Sequencing relied on an Illumina HiSeq 2500. A second roughly 6 to 12 cycle PCR used a sample-barcoded 5' primer and a J-beta primer mix. TCRdb trimmed public reads at Q25 via fastp, called clones via MiXCR and kept in-frame beta chains. Each record represents a unique CDR3 protein, reported with the most common genes and DNA among its rows. Recorded for this sample are over 550,000 distinct CDR3 sequences; under 30% of them occurred a single time. The ten largest clones represent roughly 14% of the sample. Sequences were obtained from blood. The receptor source for this set is a woman at least 80 years old in good health.

This clonotype appeared many times. This sequence joins TRBV5-6 and TRBJ2-5; 12 bases match TRBD1. The CDR3 has 17 amino acids. Looked up from germline, CDR1 is SGHDT and CDR2 is YYEEEE. V shed 1 base, J shed 4 bases, and the junction held 8 bases outside the gene matches. CDR3 nucleotides: TGTGCCAGCAGCTTGTCCTCCCGGGACAGGGGGCGAGAGACCCAGTACTTC. This translates into CASSLSSRDRGRETQYF.

This clonotype was counted ten times or more. The chain has TRBV12-3 or TRBV12-4 and TRBJ1-2, with D possibly TRBD1 on 5 matching bases. CDR3 length: 12 residues. V was cut by 4 bases and J by 8 bases, with 11 bases left in between. The CDR3 region is CASSSDRGGYTF. CDR3 nucleotides: TGTGCCAGCAGTTCCGATAGGGGCGGCTACACCTTC.

This clonotype was picked up a small number of times. A much larger clone differs from this one at a single base, so this may be a read error. V is TRBV16 and J is TRBJ2-3, with D perhaps matching TRBD1 (5 bases). CDR1 and CDR2 from the germline V gene are KGHSY and FQNENV. This CDR3 has 13 residues. CDR3 sequence reads: CASSQSNTGTQYF. The DNA for the CDR3 is TGTGCCAGCAGCCAATCGAACACAGGTACGCAGTATTTT. Filled out from reference TRBV16 and TRBJ2-3, the complete variable domain reads GEEVAQTPKHLVRGEGQKAKLYCAPIKGHSYVFWYQQVLKNEFKFLISFQNENVFDETGMPKERFSAKCLPNSPCSLEIQATKLEDSAVYFCASSQSNTGTQYFGPGTRLTVL.

This clonotype was found a few times. This chain connects TRBV6-5 to TRBJ2-5, with 9 bases fitting TRBD2. CDR3 length: 16 amino acids. V lost 0 bases to trimming and J lost 11 bases; unmatched junction nucleotides: 13. The germline gives CDR1 MNHEY, CDR2 SVGAGI. The CDR3 DNA is TGTGCCAGCAGTTACTCTCCCGCGGGGGGGCGGGGTGAGCAGTACTTC. Protein product: CASSYSPAGGRGEQYF.

This clonotype was found many times. The chain has TRBV5-1 and TRBJ2-1; TRBD2 agrees at 7 bases. The trim removed 0 bases at V and 0 bases at J, leaving 6 bases unmatched. The CDR3 consists of 17 residues. Germline V gene sequence: CDR1 SGHRS, CDR2 YFSETQ. The chain's CDR3 is CASSLAASGYSYNEQFF. CDR3 nucleotide sequence: TGCGCCAGCAGCTTGGCGGCTAGCGGCTACTCCTACAATGAGCAGTTCTTC.

The chain uses TRBV5-1 and TRBJ1-1; 11 bases fit TRBD1. CDR1 is SGHRS, CDR2 YFSETQ, per germline. The CDR3 is 16 residues long. J gave up 3 bases and V 6 bases, and 10 bases lay outside the gene matches. CDR3 coding DNA: TGCGCCAGCACCTATCGGACAGGGGGCGGGGACACTGAAGCTTTCTTT. Amino acids: CASTYRTGGGDTEAFF. Full variable domain (remainder filled in from reference TRBV5-1 and TRBJ1-1): KAGVTQTPRYLIKTRGQQVTLSCSPISGHRSVSWYQQTPGQGLQFLFEYFSETQRNKGNFPGRFSGRQFSNSRSEMNVSTLELGDSALYLCASTYRTGGGDTEAFFGQGTRLTVV.

This clonotype was detected many times. This sequence joins TRBV3-1 and TRBJ1-2; tentative D call: TRBD1 (5 bases). The CDR3 spans 14 residues. Between the trimmed V and J ends, which lost 1 base and 1 base, there was a span of 7 bases. Germline lookup yields CDR1 LGHDT and CDR2 YNNKEL (reference sequence). This CDR3 reads CASSQGDSNYGYTF. The CDR3 DNA reads as TGTGCCAGCAGCCAAGGAGACAGTAACTATGGCTACACCTTC.

This clonotype occurred many times. V usage is TRBV7-2 and J usage is TRBJ2-7; tentatively, D is TRBD1 or TRBD2 (5 bases each). The length of the CDR3 is 13 residues. In germline, CDR1 is SGHTA, CDR2 FQGNSA. V lost 5 bases and J lost 2, with 10 bases in between. CDR3 in DNA: TGTGCCAGCAGCGTTGGGACCACCTACGAGCAGTACTTC. Encoded protein: CASSVGTTYEQYF.

This clonotype was detected only a few times. V is TRBV21-1 and J is TRBJ1-6; TRBD1, the table's D call, lacks a check against the DNA. TRBV21-1 is a listed pseudogene. There are 15 residues in the CDR3. CDR3 protein: CASSKSWVRGSPLHF. CDR3 coding DNA: TGTGCCAGCAGCAAAAGCTGGGTCAGGGGATCACCCCTCCACTTT.

CDR3: CASSADGTNTEAFF. DNA for the CDR3: TGTGCCAGCAGCGCGGACGGAACGAACACTGAAGCTTTCTTT. The V and J genes are TRBV5-4 and TRBJ1-1; D is undetermined. The length of the CDR3 is 14 residues. Trimming pared 4 bases from V and 1 base from J, leaving 11 bases between. From germline, CDR1 is SGHNT and CDR2 YYREEE (reference sequence). The whole variable domain, filled in from reference TRBV5-4 and TRBJ1-1, reads ETGVTQSPTHLIKTRGQQVTLRCSSQSGHNTVSWYQQALGQGPQFIFQYYREEENGRGNFPPRFSGLQFPNYSSELNVNALELDDSALYLCASSADGTNTEAFFGQGTRLTVV.

This chain joins TRBV12-3 or TRBV12-4 and TRBJ1-1, with TRBD1 matching 9 bases. V trimming: 6 bases; J trimming: 1 base; junction bases outside the gene matches: 6. This CDR3 is 15 amino acids long. The DNA of the CDR3 is TGTGCCAGCAGGGAGGGACAGGGTTGGAACACTGAAGCTTTCTTT. It translates to CASREGQGWNTEAFF.

This clonotype has a count of ten or more. The chain carries TRBV7-2 and TRBJ1-6; D is unresolved. The CDR3 loop spans 14 amino acids. Trimming stripped 3 bases from V and 10 bases from J, with 13 bases between. Germline-derived CDR1 and CDR2 are SGHTA and FQGNSA. The CDR3 region is CASSFRLTLSPLHF. The CDR3 DNA reads as TGTGCCAGCAGCTTTCGACTAACCCTGTCACCCCTCCACTTT. The full variable domain, completed using reference TRBV7-2 and TRBJ1-6, is GAGVSQSPSNKVTEKGKDVELRCDPISGHTALYWYRQSLGQGLEFLIYFQGNSAPDKSGLPSDRFSAERTGGSVSTLTIQRTQQEDSAVYLCASSFRLTLSPLHFGNGTRLTVT.